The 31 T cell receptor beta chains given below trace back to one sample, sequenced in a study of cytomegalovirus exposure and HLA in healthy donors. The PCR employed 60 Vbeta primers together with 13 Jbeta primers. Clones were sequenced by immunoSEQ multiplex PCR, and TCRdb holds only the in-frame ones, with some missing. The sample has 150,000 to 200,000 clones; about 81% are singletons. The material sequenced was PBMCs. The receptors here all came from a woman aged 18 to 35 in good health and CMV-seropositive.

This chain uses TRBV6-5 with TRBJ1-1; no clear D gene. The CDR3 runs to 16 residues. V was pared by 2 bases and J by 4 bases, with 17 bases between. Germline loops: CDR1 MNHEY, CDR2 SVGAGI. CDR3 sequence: CASSYGGPDGVTEAFF. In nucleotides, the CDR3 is TGTGCCAGCAGTTACGGAGGTCCGGACGGCGTCACTGAAGCTTTCTTT.

In nucleotides, the CDR3 is TGCGCCAGCAGCCAAGCTAGCGGGGGGCTTTCCTACAATGAGCAGTTCTTC. Translated: CASSQASGGLSYNEQFF. This chain links TRBV4-1 with TRBJ2-1; TRBD2 agrees at 11 bases. J gave up 1 base and V 1 base, and 3 bases lay outside the gene matches. This CDR3 comprises 17 residues. Germline lookup yields CDR1 MGHRA and CDR2 YSYEKL.

This chain's CDR3 is CASANGEETQYF. CDR3 DNA: TGTGCCAGCGCAAACGGTGAAGAGACCCAGTACTTC. The chain carries TRBV2 and TRBJ2-5; D unresolved. CDR1 and CDR2 (germline): SNHLY, FYNNEI. This CDR3 is built from 12 residues. V lost 8 bases, J lost 3 bases, and 10 bases lay in between.

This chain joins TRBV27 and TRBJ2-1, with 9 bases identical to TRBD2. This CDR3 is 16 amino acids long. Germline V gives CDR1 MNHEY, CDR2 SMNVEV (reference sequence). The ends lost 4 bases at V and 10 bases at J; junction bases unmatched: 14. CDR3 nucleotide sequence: TGTGCCAGCAGTTGGGGTCCGGCGGGGGGGCGTGAGGAGCAGTTCTTC. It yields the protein CASSWGPAGGREEQFF.

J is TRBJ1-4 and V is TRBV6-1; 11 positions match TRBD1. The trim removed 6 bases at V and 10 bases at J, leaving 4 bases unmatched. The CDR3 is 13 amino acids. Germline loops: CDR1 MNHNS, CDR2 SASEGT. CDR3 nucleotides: TGTGCCAGCAGGGGACAGGGGGTACCAAAACTGTTTTTT. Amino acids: CASRGQGVPKLFF.

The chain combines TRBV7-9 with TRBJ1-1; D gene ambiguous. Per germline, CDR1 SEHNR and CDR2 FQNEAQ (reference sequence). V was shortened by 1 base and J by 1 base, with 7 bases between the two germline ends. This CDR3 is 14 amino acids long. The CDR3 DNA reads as TGTGCCAGCAGCTTAGGTCGGGAGAACACTGAAGCTTTCTTT. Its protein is CASSLGRENTEAFF.

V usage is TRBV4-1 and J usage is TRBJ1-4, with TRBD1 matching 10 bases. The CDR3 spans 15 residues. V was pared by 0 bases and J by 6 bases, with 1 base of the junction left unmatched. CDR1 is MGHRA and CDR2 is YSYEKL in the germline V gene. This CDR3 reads CASSQEGTGDEKLFF. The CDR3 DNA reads TGCGCCAGCAGCCAAGAAGGGACAGGGGATGAAAAACTGTTTTTT.

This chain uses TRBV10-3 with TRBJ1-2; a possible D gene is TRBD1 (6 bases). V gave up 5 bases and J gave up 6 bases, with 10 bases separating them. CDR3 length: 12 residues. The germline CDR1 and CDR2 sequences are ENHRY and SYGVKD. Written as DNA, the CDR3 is TGTGCCATCAGTAATTCAGGGGATGGCTACACCTTC. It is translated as CAISNSGDGYTF.

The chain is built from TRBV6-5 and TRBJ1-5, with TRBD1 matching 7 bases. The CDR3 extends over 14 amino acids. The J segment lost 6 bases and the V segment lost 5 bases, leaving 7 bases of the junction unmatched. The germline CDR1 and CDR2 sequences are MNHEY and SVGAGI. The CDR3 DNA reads TGTGCCAGCAGTGAAGGGACAGAGGTTCAGCCCCAGCATTTT. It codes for CASSEGTEVQPQHF.

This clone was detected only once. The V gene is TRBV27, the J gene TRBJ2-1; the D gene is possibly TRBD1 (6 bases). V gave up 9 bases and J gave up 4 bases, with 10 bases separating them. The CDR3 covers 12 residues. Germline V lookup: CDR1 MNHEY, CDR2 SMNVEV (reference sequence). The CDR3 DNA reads TGTGCCAGTCGGACAGCTTACAATGAGCAGTTCTTC. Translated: CASRTAYNEQFF.

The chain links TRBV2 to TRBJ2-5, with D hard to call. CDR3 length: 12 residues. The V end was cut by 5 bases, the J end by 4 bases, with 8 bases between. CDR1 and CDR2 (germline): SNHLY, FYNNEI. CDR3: CASSRLGETQYF. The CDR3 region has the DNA TGTGCCAGCAGTCGTCTAGGAGAGACCCAGTACTTC.

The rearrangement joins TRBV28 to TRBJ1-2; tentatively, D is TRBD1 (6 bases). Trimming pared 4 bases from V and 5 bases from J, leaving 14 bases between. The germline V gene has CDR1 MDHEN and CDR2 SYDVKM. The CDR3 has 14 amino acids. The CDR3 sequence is CASSSAGAQYGYTF. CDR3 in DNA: TGTGCCAGCAGTTCCGCGGGGGCACAGTATGGCTACACCTTC.

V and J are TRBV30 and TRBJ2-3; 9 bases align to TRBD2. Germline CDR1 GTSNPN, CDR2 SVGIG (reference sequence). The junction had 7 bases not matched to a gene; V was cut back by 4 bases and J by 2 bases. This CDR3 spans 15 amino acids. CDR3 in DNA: TGTGCCTGGAAAGACCTAGCGGGAAACACAGATACGCAGTATTTT. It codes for CAWKDLAGNTDTQYF.

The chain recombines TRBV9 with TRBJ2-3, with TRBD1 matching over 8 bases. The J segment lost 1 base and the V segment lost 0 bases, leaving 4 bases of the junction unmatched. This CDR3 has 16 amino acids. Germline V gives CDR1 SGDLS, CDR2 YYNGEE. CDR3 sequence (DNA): TGTGCCAGCAGCGTAGAGCCGGACAGGGGCACAGATACGCAGTATTTT. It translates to CASSVEPDRGTDTQYF.

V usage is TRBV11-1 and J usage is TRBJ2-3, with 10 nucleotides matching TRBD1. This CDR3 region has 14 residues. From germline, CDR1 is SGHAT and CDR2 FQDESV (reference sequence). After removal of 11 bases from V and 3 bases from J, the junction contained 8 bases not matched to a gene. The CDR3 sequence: CAVPGQGMTDTQYF. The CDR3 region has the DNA TGTGCCGTACCGGGACAGGGGATGACAGATACGCAGTATTTT.

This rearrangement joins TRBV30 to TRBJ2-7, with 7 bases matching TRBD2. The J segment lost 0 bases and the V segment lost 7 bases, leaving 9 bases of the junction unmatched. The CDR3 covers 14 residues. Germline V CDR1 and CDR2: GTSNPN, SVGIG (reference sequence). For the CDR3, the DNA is TGTGCCTCGGGCCGGGGAGGGACCTCCTACGAGCAGTACTTC. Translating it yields CASGRGGTSYEQYF.

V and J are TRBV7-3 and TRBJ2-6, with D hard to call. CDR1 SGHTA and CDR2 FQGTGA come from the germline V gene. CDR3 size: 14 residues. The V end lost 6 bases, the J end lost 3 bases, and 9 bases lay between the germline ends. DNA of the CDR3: TGTGCCAGCAGGGGCGCAGATGGGGCCAACGTCCTGACTTTC. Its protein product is CASRGADGANVLTF.

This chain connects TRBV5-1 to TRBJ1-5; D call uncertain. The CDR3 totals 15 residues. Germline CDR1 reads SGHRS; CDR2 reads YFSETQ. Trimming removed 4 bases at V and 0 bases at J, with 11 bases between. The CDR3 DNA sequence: TGCGCCAGCAGCGTAGCGGGTTATAGCAATCAGCCCCAGCATTTT. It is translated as CASSVAGYSNQPQHF.

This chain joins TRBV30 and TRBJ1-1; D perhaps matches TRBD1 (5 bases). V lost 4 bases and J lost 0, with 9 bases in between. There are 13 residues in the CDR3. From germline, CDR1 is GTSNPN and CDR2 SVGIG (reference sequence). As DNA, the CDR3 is TGTGCCTGGAAGGGGCCAATGAACACTGAAGCTTTCTTT. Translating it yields CAWKGPMNTEAFF. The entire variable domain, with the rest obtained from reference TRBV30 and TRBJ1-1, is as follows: SQTIHQWPATLVQPVGSPLSLECTVEGTSNPNLYWYRQAAGRGLQLLFYSVGIGQISSEVPQNLSASRPQDRQFILSSKKLLLSDSGFYLCAWKGPMNTEAFFGQGTRLTVV.

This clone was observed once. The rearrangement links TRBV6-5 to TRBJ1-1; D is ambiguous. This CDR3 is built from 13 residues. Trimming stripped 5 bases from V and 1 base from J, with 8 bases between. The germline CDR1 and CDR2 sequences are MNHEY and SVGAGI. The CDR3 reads CASSPTPNTEAFF. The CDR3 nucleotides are TGTGCCAGCAGTCCAACACCGAACACTGAAGCTTTCTTT.

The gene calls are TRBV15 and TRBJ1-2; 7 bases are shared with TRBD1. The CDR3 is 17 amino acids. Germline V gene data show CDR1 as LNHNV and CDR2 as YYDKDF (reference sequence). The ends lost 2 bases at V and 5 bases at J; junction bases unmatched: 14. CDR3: CATSRRDRSLSGYGYTF. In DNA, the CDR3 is TGTGCCACCAGCAGACGGGACAGATCCCTATCTGGTTATGGCTACACCTTC.

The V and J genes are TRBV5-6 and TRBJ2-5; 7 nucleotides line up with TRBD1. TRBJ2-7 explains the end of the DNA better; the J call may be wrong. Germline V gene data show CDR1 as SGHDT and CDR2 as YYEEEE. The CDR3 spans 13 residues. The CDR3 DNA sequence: TGTGCCAGCAGCTTGACAGGGGAGTACGAGCAGTACTTC. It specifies CASSLTGEYEQYF.

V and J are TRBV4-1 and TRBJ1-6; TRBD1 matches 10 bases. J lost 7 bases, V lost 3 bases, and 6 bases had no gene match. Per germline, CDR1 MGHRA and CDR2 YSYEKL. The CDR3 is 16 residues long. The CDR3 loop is CASSHPRTGGNSPLHF. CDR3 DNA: TGCGCCAGCAGCCATCCCCGGACAGGGGGAAATTCACCCCTCCACTTT.

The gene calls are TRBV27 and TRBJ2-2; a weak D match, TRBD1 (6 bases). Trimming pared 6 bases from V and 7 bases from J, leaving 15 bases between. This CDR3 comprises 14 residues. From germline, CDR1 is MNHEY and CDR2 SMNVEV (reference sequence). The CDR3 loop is CASRTQGWGGELFF. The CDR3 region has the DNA TGTGCCAGCAGAACACAGGGTTGGGGCGGGGAGCTGTTTTTT.

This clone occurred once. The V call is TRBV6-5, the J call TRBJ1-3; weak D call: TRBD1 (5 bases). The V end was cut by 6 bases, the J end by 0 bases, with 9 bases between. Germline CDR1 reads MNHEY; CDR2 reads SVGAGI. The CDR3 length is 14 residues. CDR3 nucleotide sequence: TGTGCCAGCAGCCCGGGACTCTCTGGAAACACCATATATTTT. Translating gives CASSPGLSGNTIYF.

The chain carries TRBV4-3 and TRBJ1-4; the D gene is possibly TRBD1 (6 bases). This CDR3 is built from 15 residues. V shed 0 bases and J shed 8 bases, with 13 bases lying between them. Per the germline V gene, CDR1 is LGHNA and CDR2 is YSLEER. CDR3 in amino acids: CASSQELGASEKLFF. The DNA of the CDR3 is TGCGCCAGCAGCCAAGAACTGGGGGCGTCGGAAAAACTGTTTTTT.

CDR3: CASSLLGDTGELFF. CDR3 DNA: TGTGCCAGCAGCTTATTGGGAGACACCGGGGAGCTGTTTTTT. This chain links TRBV7-6 with TRBJ2-2, with a possible D match to TRBD2 (5 bases). The CDR3 extends over 14 amino acids. Germline V gene data show CDR1 as SGHVS and CDR2 as FNYEAQ. V was trimmed by 2 bases and J by 3 bases, leaving 7 bases between them.

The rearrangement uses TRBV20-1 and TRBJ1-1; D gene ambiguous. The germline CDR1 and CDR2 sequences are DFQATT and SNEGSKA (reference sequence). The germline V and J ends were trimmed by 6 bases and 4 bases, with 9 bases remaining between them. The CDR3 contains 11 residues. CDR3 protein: CSAARGTEAFF. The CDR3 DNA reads TGCAGTGCCGCAAGAGGCACTGAAGCTTTCTTT.

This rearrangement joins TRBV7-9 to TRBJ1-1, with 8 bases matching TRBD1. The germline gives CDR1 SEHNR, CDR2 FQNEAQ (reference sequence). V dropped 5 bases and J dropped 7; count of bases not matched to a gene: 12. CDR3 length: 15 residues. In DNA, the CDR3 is TGTGCCAGCAGCCCCGACAGGGGCGGGCTACTTGAAGCTTTCTTT. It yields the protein CASSPDRGGLLEAFF.

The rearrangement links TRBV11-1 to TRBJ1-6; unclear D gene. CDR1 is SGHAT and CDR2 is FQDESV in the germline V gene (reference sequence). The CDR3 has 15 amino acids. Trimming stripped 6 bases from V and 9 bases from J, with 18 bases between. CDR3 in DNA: TGTGCCAGCAGGCGGGCTTCGGTGGCTCCTTCACCCCTCCACTTT. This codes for CASRRASVAPSPLHF.

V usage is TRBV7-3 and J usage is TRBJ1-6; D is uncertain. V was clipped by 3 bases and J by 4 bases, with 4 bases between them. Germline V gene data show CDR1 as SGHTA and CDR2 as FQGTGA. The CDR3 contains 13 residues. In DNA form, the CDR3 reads TGTGCCAGCAGCTTTTCTTATAATTCACCCCTCCACTTT. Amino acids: CASSFSYNSPLHF.